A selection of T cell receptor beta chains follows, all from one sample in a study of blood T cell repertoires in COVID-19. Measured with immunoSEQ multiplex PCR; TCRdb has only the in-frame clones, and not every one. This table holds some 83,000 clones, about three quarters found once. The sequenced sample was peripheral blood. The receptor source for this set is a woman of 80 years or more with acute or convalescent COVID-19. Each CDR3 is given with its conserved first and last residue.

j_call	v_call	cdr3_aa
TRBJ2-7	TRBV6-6	CASSDRGFYEQYF
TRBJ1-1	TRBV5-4	CASSPGGGWTEAFF
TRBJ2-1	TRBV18	CASSPPPGGPYNEQFF
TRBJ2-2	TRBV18	CASSPRTGDTGELFF
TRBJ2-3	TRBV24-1	CATSDWGGTDTQYF
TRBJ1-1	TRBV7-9	CASSLDGGNTEAFF
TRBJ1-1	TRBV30	CAWNRGAQNTEAFF
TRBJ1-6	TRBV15	CATSRGIGDSPLHF
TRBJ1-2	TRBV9	CASSSRTGNYGYTF
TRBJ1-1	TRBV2	CASSGKLNTEAFF
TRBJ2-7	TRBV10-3	CAISEGTGSYEQYF
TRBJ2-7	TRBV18	CASSKGQGYEQYF
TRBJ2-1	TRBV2	CASSEEGVGYNEQFF
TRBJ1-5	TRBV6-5	CASSLDRGQRQPQHF
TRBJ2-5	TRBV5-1	CASSLTGDPYQETQYF
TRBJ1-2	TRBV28	CASSLPTGQGNGYTF
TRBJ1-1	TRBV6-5	CASSYGDRGLGEAFF
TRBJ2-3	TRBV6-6	CASASGGGGYTQYF
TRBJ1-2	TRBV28	CASSFGGAPHGYTF
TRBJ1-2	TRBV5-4	CASSYRGAANYGYTF
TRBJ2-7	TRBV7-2	CASSHTPGGRSYEQYF
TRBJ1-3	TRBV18	CASSPTGFGNTIYF
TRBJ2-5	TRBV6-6	CASSPGLLKETQYF
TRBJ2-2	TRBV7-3	CATRTSRVGGELFF
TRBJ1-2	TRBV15	CATSRDGAGVVGGYTF
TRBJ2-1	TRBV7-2	CASSLSGGGKYNEQFF
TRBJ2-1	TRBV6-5	CASSSGTRSLVEQFF
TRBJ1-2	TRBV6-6	CASSSEPRGGYTF
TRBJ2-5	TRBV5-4	CASSGSSGQETQYF